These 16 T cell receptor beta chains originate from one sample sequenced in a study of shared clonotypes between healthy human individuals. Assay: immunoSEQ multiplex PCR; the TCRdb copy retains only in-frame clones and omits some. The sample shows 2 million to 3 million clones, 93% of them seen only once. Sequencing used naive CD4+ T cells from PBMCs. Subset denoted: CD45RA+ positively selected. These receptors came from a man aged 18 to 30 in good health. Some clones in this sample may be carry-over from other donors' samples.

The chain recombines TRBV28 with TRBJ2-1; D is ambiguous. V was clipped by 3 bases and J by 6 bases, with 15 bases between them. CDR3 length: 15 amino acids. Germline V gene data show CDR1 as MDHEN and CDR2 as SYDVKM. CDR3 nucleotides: TGTGCCAGCAGTTTGATTCAACTCCGAAGCAATGAGCAGTTCTTC. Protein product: CASSLIQLRSNEQFF.

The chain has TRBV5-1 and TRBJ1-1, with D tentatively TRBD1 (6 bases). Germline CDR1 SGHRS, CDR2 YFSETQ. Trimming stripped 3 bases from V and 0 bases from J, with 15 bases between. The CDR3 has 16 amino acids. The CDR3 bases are TGCGCCAGCAGCTACAACAGGGTAACCCTGAACACTGAAGCTTTCTTT. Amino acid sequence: CASSYNRVTLNTEAFF. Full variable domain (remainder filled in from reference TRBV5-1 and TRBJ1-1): KAGVTQTPRYLIKTRGQQVTLSCSPISGHRSVSWYQQTPGQGLQFLFEYFSETQRNKGNFPGRFSGRQFSNSRSEMNVSTLELGDSALYLCASSYNRVTLNTEAFFGQGTRLTVV.

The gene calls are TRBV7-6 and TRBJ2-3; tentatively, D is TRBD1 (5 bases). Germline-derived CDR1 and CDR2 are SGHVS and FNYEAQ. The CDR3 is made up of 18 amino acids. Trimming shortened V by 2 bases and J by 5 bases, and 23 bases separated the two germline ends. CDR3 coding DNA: TGTGCCAGCAGCTTAAGGATGGTCACAAGGGGCAGGGTAGATACGCAGTATTTT. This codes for CASSLRMVTRGRVDTQYF.

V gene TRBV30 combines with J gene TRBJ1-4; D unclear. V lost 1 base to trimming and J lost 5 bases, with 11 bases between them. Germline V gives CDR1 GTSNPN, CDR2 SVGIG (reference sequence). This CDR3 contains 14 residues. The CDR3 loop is CAWSDGVANEKLFF. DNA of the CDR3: TGTGCCTGGAGTGACGGGGTCGCGAATGAAAAACTGTTTTTT.

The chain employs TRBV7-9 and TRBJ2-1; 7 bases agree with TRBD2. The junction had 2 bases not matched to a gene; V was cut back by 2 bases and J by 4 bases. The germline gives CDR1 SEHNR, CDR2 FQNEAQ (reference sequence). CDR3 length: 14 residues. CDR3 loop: CASSLMREYNEQFF. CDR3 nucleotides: TGTGCCAGCAGCTTAATGCGGGAGTACAATGAGCAGTTCTTC.

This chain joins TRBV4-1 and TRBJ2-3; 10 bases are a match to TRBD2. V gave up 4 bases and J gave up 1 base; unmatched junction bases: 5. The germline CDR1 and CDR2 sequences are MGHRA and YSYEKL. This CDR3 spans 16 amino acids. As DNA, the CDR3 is TGCGCCAGCAGCCGGGTGCTAGCGGGAGGCACAGATACGCAGTATTTT. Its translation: CASSRVLAGGTDTQYF.

The CDR3 sequence is CAWSAGLTDTQYF. The DNA for the CDR3 is TGTGCCTGGAGCGCGGGACTCACAGATACGCAGTATTTT. The chain couples TRBV30 to TRBJ2-3; possibly TRBD2 for D (6 bases). The CDR3 contains 13 residues. Trimming cost V 3 bases and J 2 bases, with 9 bases left between them. Germline CDR1 is GTSNPN and CDR2 is SVGIG (reference sequence).

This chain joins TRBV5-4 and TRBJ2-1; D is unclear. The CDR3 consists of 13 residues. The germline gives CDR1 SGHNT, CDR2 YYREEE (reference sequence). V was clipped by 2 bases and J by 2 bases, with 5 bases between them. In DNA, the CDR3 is TGTGCCAGCAGCTTAGTCACCTACAATGAGCAGTTCTTC. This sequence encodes CASSLVTYNEQFF.

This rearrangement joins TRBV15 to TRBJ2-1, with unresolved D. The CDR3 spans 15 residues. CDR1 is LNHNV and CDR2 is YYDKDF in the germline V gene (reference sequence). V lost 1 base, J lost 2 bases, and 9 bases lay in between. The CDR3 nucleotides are TGTGCCACCAGCAGAGCGGCGACCCCCTACAATGAGCAGTTCTTC. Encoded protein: CATSRAATPYNEQFF. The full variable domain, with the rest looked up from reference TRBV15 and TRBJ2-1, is DAMVIQNPRYQVTQFGKPVTLSCSQTLNHNVMYWYQQKSSQAPKLLFHYYDKDFNNEADTPDNFQSRRPNTSFCFLDIRSPGLGDTAMYLCATSRAATPYNEQFFGPGTRLTVL.

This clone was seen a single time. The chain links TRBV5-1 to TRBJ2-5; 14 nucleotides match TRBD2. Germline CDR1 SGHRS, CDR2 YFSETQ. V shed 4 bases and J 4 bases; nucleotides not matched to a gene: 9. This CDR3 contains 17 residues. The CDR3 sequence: CASSAPTSGRATETQYF. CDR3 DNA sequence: TGCGCCAGCAGCGCCCCGACTAGCGGGAGGGCCACAGAGACCCAGTACTTC. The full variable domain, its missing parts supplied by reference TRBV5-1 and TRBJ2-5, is KAGVTQTPRYLIKTRGQQVTLSCSPISGHRSVSWYQQTPGQGLQFLFEYFSETQRNKGNFPGRFSGRQFSNSRSEMNVSTLELGDSALYLCASSAPTSGRATETQYFGPGTRLLVL.

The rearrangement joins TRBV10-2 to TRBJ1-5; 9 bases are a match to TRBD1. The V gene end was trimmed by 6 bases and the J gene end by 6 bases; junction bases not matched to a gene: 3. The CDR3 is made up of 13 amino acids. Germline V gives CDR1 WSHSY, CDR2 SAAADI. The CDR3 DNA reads TGCGCCAGCAGGGGACAGGGAGGTCAGCCCCAGCATTTT. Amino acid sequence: CASRGQGGQPQHF.

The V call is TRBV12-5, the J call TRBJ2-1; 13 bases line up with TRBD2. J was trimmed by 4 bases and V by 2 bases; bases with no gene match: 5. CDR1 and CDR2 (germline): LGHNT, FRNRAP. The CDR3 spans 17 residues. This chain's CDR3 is CASGLTPTSGRYNEQFF. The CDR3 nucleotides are TGTGCTAGTGGTTTGACCCCGACTAGCGGGAGGTACAATGAGCAGTTCTTC.

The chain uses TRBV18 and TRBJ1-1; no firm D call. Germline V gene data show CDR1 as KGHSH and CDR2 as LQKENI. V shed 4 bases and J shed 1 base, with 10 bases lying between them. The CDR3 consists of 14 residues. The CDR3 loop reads CASSLRAGNTEAFF. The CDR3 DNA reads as TGTGCCAGCTCACTCCGGGCAGGGAACACTGAAGCTTTCTTT.

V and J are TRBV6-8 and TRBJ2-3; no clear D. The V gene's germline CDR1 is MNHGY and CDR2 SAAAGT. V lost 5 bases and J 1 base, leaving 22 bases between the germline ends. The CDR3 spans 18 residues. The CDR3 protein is CASSPIRDTKWGTDTQYF. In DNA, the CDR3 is TGTGCCAGCAGTCCAATACGCGACACTAAGTGGGGCACAGATACGCAGTATTTT.

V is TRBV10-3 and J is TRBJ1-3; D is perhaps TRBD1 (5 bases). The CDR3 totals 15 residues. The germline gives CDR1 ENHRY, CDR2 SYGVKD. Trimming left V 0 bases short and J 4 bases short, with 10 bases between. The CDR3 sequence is CAISESTRVGNTIYF. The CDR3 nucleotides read TGTGCCATCAGTGAGTCGACCAGGGTCGGAAACACCATATATTTT.

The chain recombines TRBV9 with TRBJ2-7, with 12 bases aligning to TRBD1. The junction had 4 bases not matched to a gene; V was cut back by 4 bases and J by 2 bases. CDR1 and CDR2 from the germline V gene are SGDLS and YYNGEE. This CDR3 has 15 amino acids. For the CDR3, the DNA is TGTGCCAGCAGCCAGGGGACAGGGGGCGCCTACGAGCAGTACTTC. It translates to CASSQGTGGAYEQYF.